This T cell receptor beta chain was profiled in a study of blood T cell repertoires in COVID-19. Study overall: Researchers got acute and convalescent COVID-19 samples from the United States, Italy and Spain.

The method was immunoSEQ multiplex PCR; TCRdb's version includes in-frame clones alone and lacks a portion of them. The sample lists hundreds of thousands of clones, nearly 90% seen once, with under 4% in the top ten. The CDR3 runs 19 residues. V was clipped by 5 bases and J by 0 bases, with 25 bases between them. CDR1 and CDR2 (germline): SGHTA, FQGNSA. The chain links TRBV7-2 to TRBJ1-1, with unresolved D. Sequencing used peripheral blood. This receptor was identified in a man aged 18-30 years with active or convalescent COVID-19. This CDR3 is CASSAIVTGELWLNTEAFF. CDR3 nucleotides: TGTGCCAGCAGCGCAATAGTCACGGGAGAGCTATGGTTGAACACTGAAGCTTTCTTT.